This T cell receptor beta chain was sequenced in a study of low-dose radiotherapy and immunotherapy resistance in tumors (dated by TCRdb to the early 2020s). The study in broad terms: Patients in Cohort 1 were given 0.5 Gy per fraction every 2 weeks, and the prescribed total PTV dose was 6.5 Gy. Patients in Cohort 2 were given 1 Gy per fraction every two weeks, for a total of 13 Gy across 26 weeks. Patients were given nivolumab as a 240 mg flat dose every two weeks and ipilimumab at 1 mg/kg every six weeks, with both drugs delivered intravenously. Cyclophosphamide 200 mg/m2 was given intravenously every two weeks, one day before each radiation and immunotherapy administration. Starting on cycle 1 day 1, patients took 300 mg of aspirin by mouth once daily for four cycles. No randomization into treatment groups was done for the people taking part in the trial. Eight patients were included in the translational analysis: three from the first dose cohort and the first five from the second dose cohort.

This clonotype was observed at least ten times. What this receptor recognizes is not known. Nothing much larger sits one base from this clone, and base qualities are not available. Based on the germline V gene, the CDR1 and CDR2 sequences are SGHRS and YFSETQ. The CDR3 spans 14 residues, from the cysteine through the phenylalanine. Only the CDR3 DNA stays, 42 bases, in frame from base 1. For this chain, trimming is 4 bases at the V end and 5 bases at the J end, and the number of junction bases without a gene match is 6. TCRdb names Illumina HiSeq 2500 as the instrument used. Superscript III and a set of TRAV- and TRBV-specific primers were used to synthesize first-strand cDNA, so that both TCRalpha and TCRbeta chains were covered. TCRs were amplified with Phusion for approximately 18 PCR cycles, with a constant-region primer paired with the adapter attached to the V primers. The MessageAmp II aRNA Amplification Kit was used to amplify the isolated mRNA, with in vitro transcription run for roughly 16 hours at 37 degrees C. The Dynabeads mRNA DIRECT Purification Kit was used to isolate mRNA for TCR sequencing. A second roughly 25-cycle Phusion PCR added indexed Illumina adapters, and products were purified with AMPure XP beads. On the authors' methods: Custom Perl scripts pooled TCR sequences encoding the same protein, removed out-of-frame sequences and computed each clonotype's abundance. TCR sequences supported by only a single read were excluded from analysis. Shannon entropy, Gini index, clonality, richness, and the frequency of TCRs shared between repertoires were included as repertoire metrics. The public reads were reprocessed in TCRdb via fastp at Q25 and MiXCR, keeping in-frame beta chains. All rows with the same CDR3 protein become a single entry with the most common DNA and genes. TCRdb, not the original authors, processed these V and J calls. The table for this sample lists about 39,000 distinct CDR3 sequences; roughly a third of them were counted only once. Less than 4% of the sample rests with the top ten.

In light of the paper, this sample's time point label describes: before trial treatment. The donors came from RACIN, which was a single-arm phase I dose-escalation trial that paired nivolumab and ipilimumab with aspirin, low-dose cyclophosphamide and low-dose radiotherapy. To be eligible, a patient needed to have an advanced solid tumor that was TIL-negative. The source is a male donor with gallbladder cancer. This material consisted of PBMCs, taken before treatment. This chain joins TRBV5-1 to TRBJ2-1; 7 bases in between match TRBD2. The CDR3: CASSATSVDNEQFF. The nucleotide sequence is TGCGCCAGCAGCGCAACTAGCGTAGACAATGAGCAGTTCTTC.